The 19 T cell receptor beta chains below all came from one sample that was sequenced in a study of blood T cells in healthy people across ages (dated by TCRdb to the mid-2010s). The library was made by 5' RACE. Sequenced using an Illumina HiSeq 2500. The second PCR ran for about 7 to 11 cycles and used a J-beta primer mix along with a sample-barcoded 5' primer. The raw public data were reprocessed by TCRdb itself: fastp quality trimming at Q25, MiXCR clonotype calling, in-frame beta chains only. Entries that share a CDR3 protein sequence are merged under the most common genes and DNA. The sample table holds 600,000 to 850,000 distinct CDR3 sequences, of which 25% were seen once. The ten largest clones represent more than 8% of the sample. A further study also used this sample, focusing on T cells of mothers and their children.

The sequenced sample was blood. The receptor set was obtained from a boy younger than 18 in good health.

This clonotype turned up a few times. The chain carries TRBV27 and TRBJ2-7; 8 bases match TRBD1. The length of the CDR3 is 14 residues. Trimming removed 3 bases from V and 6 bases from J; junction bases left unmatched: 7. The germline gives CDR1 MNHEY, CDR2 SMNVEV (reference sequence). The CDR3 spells CASSLVRTGPEQYF. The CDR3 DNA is TGTGCCAGCAGTTTGGTTAGGACAGGGCCCGAGCAGTACTTC.

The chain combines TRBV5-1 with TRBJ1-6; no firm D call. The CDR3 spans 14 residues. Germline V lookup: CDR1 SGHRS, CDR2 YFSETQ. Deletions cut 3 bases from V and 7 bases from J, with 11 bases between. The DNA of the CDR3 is TGCGCCAGCAGCTGGGTGGCAGAGAATTCACCCCTCCACTTT. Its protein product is CASSWVAENSPLHF.

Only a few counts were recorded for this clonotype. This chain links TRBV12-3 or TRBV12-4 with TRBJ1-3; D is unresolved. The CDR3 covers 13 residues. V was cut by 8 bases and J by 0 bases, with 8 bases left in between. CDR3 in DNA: TGTGCCAGCTGCCGGGACTCTGGAAACACCATATATTTT. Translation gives CASCRDSGNTIYF.

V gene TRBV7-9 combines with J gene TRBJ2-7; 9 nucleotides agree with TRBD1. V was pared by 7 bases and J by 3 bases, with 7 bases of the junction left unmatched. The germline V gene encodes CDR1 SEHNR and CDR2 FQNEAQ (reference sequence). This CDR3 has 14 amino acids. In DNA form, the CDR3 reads TGTGCCAGCACCCTAACGGGACAGGGCTACGAGCAGTACTTC. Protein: CASTLTGQGYEQYF.

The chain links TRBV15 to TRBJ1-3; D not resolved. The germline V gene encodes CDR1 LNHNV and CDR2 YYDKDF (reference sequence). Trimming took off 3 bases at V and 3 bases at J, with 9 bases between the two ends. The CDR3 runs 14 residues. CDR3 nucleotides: TGTGCCACCAGCAGCGAGGGCAGTGGAAACACCATATATTTT. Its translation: CATSSEGSGNTIYF. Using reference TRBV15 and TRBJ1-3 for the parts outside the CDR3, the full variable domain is DAMVIQNPRYQVTQFGKPVTLSCSQTLNHNVMYWYQQKSSQAPKLLFHYYDKDFNNEADTPDNFQSRRPNTSFCFLDIRSPGLGDTAMYLCATSSEGSGNTIYFGEGSWLTVV.

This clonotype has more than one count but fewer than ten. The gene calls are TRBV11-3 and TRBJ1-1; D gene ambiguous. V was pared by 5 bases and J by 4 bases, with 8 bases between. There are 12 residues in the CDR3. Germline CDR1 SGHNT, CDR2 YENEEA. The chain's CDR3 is CASSRPGTEAFF. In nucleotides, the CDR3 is TGTGCCAGCAGCCGACCGGGCACTGAAGCTTTCTTT.

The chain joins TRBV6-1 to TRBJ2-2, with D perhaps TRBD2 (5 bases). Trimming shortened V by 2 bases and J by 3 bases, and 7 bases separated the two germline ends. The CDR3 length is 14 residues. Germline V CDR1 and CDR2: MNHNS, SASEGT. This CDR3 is CASSELADTGELFF. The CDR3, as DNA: TGTGCCAGCAGTGAACTAGCAGACACCGGGGAGCTGTTTTTT.

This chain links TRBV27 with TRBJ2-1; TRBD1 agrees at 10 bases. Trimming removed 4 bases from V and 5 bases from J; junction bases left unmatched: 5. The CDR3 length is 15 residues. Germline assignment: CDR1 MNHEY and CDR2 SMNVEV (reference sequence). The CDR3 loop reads CASSWGTGADNEQFF. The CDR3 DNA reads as TGTGCCAGCAGTTGGGGGACAGGGGCCGACAATGAGCAGTTCTTC.

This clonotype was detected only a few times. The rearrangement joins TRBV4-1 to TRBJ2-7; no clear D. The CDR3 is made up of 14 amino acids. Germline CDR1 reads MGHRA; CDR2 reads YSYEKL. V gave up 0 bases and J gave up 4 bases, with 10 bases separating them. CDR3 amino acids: CASSQENSLYEQYF. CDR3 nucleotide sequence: TGCGCCAGCAGCCAAGAGAACAGCTTATACGAGCAGTACTTC.

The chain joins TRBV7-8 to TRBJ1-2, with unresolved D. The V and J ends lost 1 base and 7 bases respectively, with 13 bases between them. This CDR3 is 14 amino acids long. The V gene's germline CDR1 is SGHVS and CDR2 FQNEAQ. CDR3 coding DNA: TGTGCCAGCAGCTTAGTAATGGGAACGGGTGGCTACACCTTC. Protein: CASSLVMGTGGYTF.

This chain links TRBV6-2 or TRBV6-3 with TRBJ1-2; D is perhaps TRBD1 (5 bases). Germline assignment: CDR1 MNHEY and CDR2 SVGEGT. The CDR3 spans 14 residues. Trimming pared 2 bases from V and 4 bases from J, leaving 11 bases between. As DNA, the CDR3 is TGTGCCAGCAGTTACGAAGGGGATACCTATGGCTACACCTTC. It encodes CASSYEGDTYGYTF.

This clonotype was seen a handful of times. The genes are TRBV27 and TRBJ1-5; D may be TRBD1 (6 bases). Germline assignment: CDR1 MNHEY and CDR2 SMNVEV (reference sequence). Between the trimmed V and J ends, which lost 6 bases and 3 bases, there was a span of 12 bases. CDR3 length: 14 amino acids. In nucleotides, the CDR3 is TGTGCCAGCAGCCGAGGGGGGGCCAATCAGCCCCAGCATTTT. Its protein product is CASSRGGANQPQHF.

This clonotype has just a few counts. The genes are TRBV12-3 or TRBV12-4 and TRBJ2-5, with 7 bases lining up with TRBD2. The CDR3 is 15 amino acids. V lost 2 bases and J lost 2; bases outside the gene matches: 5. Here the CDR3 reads CASSLSVGGQETQYF. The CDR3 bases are TGTGCCAGCAGTTTATCAGTGGGGGGGCAAGAGACCCAGTACTTC.

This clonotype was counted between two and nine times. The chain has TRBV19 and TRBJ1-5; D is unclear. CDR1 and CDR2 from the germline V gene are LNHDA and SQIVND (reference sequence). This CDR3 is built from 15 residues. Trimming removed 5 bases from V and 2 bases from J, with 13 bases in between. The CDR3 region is CASSPQDNGNQPQHF. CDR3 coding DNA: TGTGCCAGTAGTCCCCAGGATAATGGCAATCAGCCCCAGCATTTT.

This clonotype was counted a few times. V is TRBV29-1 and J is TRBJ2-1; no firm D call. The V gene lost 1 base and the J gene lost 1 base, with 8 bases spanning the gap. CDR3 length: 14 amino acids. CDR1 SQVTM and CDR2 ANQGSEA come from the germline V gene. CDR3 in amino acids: CSVEVAGSYNEQFF. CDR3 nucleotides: TGCAGCGTTGAAGTGGCCGGATCCTACAATGAGCAGTTCTTC.

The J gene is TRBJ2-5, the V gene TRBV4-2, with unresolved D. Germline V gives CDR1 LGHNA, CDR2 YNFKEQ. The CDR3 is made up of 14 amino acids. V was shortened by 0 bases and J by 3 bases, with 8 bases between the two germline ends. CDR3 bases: TGTGCCAGCAGCCAAGAGATACGGGAAGAGACCCAGTACTTC. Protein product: CASSQEIREETQYF.

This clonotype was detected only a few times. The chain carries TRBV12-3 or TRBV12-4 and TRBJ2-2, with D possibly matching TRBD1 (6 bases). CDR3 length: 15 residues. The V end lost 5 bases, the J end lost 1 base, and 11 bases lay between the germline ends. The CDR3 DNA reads TGTGCCAGCAGTCCTCCGACAGGGAACACCGGGGAGCTGTTTTTT. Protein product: CASSPPTGNTGELFF.

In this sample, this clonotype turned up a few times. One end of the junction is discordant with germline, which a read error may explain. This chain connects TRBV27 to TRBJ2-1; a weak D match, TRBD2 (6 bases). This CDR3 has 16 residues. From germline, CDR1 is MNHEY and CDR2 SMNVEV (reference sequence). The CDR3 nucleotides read TGTGCCAGCAGTCTATCGCATAGCGGCTATTACAATGAGCAGTTCTTC. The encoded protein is CASSLSHSGYYNEQFF.

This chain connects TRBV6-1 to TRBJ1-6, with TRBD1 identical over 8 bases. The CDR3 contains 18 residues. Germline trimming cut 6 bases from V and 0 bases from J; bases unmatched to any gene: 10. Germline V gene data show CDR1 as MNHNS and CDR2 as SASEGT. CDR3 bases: TGTGCCAGCAGCCGGGACAGGAGGAGATTCTCCTATAATTCACCCCTCCACTTT. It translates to CASSRDRRRFSYNSPLHF.